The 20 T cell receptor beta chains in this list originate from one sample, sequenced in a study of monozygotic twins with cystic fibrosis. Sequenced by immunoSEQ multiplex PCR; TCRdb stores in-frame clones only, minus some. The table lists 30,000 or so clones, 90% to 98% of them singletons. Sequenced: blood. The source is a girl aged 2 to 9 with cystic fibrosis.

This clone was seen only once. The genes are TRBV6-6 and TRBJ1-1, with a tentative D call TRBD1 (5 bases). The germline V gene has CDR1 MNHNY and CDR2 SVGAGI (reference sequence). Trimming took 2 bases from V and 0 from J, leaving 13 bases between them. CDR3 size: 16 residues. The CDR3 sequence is CASSYPWGVMNTEAFF. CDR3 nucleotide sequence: TGTGCCAGCAGTTACCCCTGGGGGGTGATGAACACTGAAGCTTTCTTT.

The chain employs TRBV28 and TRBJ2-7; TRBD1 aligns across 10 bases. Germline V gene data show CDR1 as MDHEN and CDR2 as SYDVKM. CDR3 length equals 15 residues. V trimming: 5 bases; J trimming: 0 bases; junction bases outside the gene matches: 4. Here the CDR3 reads CASSPGTGVSYEQYF. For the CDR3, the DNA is TGTGCCAGCAGTCCAGGGACAGGGGTCTCCTACGAGCAGTACTTC.

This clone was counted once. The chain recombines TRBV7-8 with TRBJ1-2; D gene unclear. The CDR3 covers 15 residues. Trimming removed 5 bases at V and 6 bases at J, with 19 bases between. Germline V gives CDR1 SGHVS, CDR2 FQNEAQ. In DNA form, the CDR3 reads TGTGCCAGCAGCGGACGGTCGGACGGCGTCGATGGCTACACCTTC. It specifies CASSGRSDGVDGYTF.

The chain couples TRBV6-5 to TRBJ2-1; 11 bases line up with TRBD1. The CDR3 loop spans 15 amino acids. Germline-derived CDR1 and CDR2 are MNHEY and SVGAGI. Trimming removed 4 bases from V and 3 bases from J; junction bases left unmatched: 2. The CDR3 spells CASSSGTGGYNEQFF. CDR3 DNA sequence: TGTGCCAGCAGTTCGGGGACAGGGGGCTACAATGAGCAGTTCTTC.

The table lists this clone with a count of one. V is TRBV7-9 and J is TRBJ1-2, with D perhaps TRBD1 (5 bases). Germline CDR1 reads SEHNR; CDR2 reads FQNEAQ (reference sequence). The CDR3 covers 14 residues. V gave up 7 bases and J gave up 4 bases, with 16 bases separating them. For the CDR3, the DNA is TGTGCCAGCACCCTCACCAGGGAGAGCTATGGCTACACCTTC. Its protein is CASTLTRESYGYTF.

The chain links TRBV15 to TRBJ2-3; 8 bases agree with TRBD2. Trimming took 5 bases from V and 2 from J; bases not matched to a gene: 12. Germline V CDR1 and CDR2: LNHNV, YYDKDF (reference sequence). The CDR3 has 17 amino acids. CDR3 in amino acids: CATSPSLREAHTDTQYF. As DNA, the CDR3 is TGTGCCACCAGCCCATCTCTGCGGGAGGCACACACAGATACGCAGTATTTT. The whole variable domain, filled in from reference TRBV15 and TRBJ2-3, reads DAMVIQNPRYQVTQFGKPVTLSCSQTLNHNVMYWYQQKSSQAPKLLFHYYDKDFNNEADTPDNFQSRRPNTSFCFLDIRSPGLGDTAMYLCATSPSLREAHTDTQYFGPGTRLTVL.

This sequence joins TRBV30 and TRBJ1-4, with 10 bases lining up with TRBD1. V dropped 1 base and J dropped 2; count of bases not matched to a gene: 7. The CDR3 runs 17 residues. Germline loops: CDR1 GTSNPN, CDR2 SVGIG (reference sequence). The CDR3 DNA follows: TGTGCCTGGAGTGGGACAGGGGGGATATTGACTAATGAAAAACTGTTTTTT. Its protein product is CAWSGTGGILTNEKLFF.

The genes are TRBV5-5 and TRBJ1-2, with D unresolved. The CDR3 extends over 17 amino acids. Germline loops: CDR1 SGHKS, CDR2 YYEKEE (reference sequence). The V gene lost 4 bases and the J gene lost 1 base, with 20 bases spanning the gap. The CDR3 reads CASSLIPGRVGNYGYTF. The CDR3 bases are TGTGCCAGCAGCCTAATCCCCGGGAGGGTTGGTAACTATGGCTACACCTTC.

The CDR3 DNA reads as TGTGCCAGCAGTTTAGAGACGGGGTTTCAGCCCCAGCATTTT. As protein: CASSLETGFQPQHF. The V call is TRBV28, the J call TRBJ1-5; D remains unclear. The CDR3 sequence is 14 residues long. CDR1 is MDHEN, CDR2 SYDVKM, per germline. V lost 2 bases to trimming and J lost 6 bases, with 11 bases between them.

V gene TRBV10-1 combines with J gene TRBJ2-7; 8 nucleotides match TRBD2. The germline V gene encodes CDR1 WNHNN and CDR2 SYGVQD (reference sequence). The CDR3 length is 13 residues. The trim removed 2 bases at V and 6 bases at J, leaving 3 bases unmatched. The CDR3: CASSEVAGIEQYF. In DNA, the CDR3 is TGCGCCAGCAGTGAGGTAGCGGGAATCGAGCAGTACTTC.

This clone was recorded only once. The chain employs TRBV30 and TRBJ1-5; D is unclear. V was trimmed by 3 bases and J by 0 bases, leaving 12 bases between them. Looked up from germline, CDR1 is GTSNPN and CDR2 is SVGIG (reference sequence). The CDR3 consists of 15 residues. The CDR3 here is CAWSRTLNSNQPQHF. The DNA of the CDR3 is TGTGCCTGGAGCCGCACTCTTAATAGCAATCAGCCCCAGCATTTT.

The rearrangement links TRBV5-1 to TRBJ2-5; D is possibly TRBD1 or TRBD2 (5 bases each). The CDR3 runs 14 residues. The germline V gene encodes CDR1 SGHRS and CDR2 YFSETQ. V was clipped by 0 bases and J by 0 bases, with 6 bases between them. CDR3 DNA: TGCGCCAGCAGCTTGGGAGGGGACCAAGAGACCCAGTACTTC. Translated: CASSLGGDQETQYF.

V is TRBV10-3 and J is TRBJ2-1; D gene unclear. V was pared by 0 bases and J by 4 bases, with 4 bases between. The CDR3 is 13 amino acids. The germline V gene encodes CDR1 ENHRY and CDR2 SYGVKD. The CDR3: CAISESSYNEQFF. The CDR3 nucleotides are TGTGCCATCAGTGAGTCCAGTTACAATGAGCAGTTCTTC.

The CDR3 reads CASSASGTVGSTDTQYF. The CDR3 nucleotides are TGTGCCAGCAGCGCCTCCGGGACAGTTGGAAGCACAGATACGCAGTATTTT. The V call is TRBV9, the J call TRBJ2-3; 7 bases agree with TRBD1. The CDR3 sequence is 17 residues long. Germline V CDR1 and CDR2: SGDLS, YYNGEE. V was clipped by 3 bases and J by 0 bases; unmatched bases: 10.

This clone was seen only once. In nucleotides, the CDR3 is TGTGCCAGCAGTTCCCCAGGGGAAGGCTACACCTTC. This codes for CASSSPGEGYTF. The chain employs TRBV6-5 and TRBJ1-2; D is perhaps TRBD1 (6 bases). The ends were cut back, 4 bases at V and 8 bases at J, with 11 bases in the middle. Germline CDR1 and CDR2: MNHEY and SVGAGI. The CDR3 loop spans 12 amino acids.

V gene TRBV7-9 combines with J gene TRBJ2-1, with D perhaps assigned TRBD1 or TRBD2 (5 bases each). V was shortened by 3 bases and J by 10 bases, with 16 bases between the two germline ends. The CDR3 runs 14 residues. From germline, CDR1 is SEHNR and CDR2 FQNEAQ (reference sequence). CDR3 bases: TGTGCCAGCAGCTTCCCCGGGACCCCCATCGAGCAGTTCTTC. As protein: CASSFPGTPIEQFF.

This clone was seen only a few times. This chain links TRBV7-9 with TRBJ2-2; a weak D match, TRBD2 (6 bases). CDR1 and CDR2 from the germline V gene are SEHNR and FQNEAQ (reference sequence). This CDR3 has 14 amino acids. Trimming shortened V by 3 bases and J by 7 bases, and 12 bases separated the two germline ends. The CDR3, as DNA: TGTGCCAGCAGCTTGTCAGAGCGGGTCGGGGAGCTGTTTTTT. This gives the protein CASSLSERVGELFF. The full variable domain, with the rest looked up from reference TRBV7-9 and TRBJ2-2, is DTGVSQNPRHKITKRGQNVTFRCDPISEHNRLYWYRQTLGQGPEFLTYFQNEAQLEKSRLLSDRFSAERPKGSFSTLEIQRTEQGDSAMYLCASSLSERVGELFFGEGSRLTVL.

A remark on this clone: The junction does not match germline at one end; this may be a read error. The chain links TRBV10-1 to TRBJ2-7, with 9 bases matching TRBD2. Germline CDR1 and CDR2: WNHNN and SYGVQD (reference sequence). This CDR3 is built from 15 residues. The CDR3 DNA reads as TGCGCCACCAGTAAGTTAGCGGGGGCCGCGGTGGAGCAGTACTTC. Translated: CATSKLAGAAVEQYF.

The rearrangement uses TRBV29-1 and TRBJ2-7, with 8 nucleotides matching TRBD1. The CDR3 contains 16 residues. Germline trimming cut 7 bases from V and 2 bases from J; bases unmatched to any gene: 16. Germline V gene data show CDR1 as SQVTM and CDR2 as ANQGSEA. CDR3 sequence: CSAFLQGTGFTYEQYF. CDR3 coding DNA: TGCAGCGCCTTCCTCCAAGGGACAGGATTTACCTACGAGCAGTACTTC.

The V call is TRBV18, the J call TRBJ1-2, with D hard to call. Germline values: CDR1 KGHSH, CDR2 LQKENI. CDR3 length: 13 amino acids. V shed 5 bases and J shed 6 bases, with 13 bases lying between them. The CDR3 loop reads CASSKLGGDGYTF. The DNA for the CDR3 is TGTGCCAGCTCAAAATTAGGCGGAGATGGCTACACCTTC.